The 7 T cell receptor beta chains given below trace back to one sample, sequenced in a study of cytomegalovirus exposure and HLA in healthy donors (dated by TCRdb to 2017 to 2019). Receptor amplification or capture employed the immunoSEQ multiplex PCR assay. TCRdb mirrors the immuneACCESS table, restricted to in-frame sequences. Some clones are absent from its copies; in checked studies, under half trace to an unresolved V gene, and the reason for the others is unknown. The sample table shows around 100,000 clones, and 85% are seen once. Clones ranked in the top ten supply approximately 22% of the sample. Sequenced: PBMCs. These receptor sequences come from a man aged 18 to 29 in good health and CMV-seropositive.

The CDR3 DNA reads TGTGCCAGCAGCTTAGACCGACTAGCGGGAGGAGTAACCTACAATGAGCAGTTCTTC. This encodes CASSLDRLAGGVTYNEQFF. V is TRBV7-8 and J is TRBJ2-1, with TRBD2 matching 13 bases. With 1 base clipped from V and 2 bases from J, the junction kept 8 bases outside the gene matches. Germline CDR1 and CDR2: SGHVS and FQNEAQ. The CDR3 extends over 19 amino acids.

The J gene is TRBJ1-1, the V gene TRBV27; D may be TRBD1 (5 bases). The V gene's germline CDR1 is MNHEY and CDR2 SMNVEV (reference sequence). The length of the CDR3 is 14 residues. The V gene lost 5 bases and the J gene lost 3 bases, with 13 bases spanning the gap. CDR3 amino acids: CASSKSGYHTEAFF. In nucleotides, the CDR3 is TGTGCCAGCAGTAAGTCAGGGTACCACACTGAAGCTTTCTTT.

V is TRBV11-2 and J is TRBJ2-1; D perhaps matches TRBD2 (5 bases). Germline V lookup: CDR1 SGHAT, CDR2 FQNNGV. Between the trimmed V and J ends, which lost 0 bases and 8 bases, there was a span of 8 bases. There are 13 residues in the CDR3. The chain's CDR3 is CASSLDLGDEQFF. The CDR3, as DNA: TGTGCCAGCAGCTTAGATTTGGGAGATGAGCAGTTCTTC.

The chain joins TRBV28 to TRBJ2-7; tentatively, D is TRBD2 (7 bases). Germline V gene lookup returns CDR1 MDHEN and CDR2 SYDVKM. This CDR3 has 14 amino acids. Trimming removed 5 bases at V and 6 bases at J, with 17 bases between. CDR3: CASSPRGGAPEQYF. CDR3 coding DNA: TGTGCCAGCAGTCCAAGGGGGGGAGCACCCGAGCAGTACTTC.

The CDR3 region is CASSLVEGAEDTQYF. CDR3 in DNA: TGTGCCAGCAGCTTAGTAGAAGGGGCTGAAGATACGCAGTATTTT. The chain links TRBV7-9 to TRBJ2-3, with D possibly being TRBD1 (5 bases). CDR1 and CDR2 from the germline V gene are SEHNR and FQNEAQ (reference sequence). The CDR3 length is 15 residues. Trimming pared 1 base from V and 5 bases from J, leaving 13 bases between. Combining the CDR3 with reference TRBV7-9 and TRBJ2-3 gives the whole variable domain DTGVSQNPRHKITKRGQNVTFRCDPISEHNRLYWYRQTLGQGPEFLTYFQNEAQLEKSRLLSDRFSAERPKGSFSTLEIQRTEQGDSAMYLCASSLVEGAEDTQYFGPGTRLTVL.

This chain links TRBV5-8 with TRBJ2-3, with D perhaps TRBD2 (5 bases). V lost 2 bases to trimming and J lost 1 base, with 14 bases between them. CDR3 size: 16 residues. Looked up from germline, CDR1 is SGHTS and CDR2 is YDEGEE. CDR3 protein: CASSFGVSSGTDTQYF. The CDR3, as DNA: TGTGCCAGCAGCTTCGGGGTCAGTTCGGGCACAGATACGCAGTATTTT.

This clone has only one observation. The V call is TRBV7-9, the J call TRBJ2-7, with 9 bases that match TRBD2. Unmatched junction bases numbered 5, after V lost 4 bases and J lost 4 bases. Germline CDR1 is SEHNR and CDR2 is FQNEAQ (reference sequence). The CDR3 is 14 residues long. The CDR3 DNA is TGTGCCAGCAGCTCTTCGGGACTAGCTTACGAGCAGTACTTC. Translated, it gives CASSSSGLAYEQYF.